What follows describes a single TCR beta chain. The target of this receptor is not known. Within one base of it there is no much larger clone, and no base qualities were kept. V is cut by 0 bases and J by 6 bases, and the space between the germline ends is 17 bases. Inclusive of the bounding cysteine and phenylalanine, the CDR3 is 16 residues long. The DNA shown is the 48-base CDR3, in frame from base 1. From a lookup of the germline V gene, CDR1 and CDR2 are MGHRA and YSYEKL. The data derive from a study of T cell changes during pregnancy in multiple sclerosis (dated by TCRdb to about 2019). For context, the study as a whole: Changes in the T cell repertoire over the course of pregnancy were examined in this study in women with multiple sclerosis.

The library came from the immunoSEQ multiplex PCR assay. TCRdb's version of the immuneACCESS table is confined to in-frame rearrangements and falls short of the full clone set. An unresolved V gene accounts for under half of the shortfall where checked; the remainder is of unknown origin. The table for this sample lists around 65,000 clones; around nine tenths of them were counted only once. 2.5% to 4% of the sample comes from the top ten. The TCR was taken from a female donor in good health, enrolled as a control in a pregnancy study. Here the sequenced sample was peripheral blood, taken in the first trimester of pregnancy. In this chain, TRBV4-1 is recombined with TRBJ1-2; TRBD1 could be the D gene, as 5 bases match. At the DNA level, the sequence is TGCGCCAGCAGCCAAGATTACGGCAGGGTATATGATGGCTACACCTTC. It encodes CASSQDYGRVYDGYTF.